The 31 T cell receptor beta chains in this list originate from one sample, sequenced in a study of T cells after posttransplantation cyclophosphamide. Using immunoSEQ multiplex PCR, the repertoire was profiled, and TCRdb retains in-frame clones only, with some absent. The data show 25,000 to 35,000 clones, with none appearing a single time. The sample comprised PBMCs. Receptor source: a young woman in good health and a related stem cell transplant donor.

The sample holds many counts of this clone. The chain uses TRBV30 and TRBJ1-1; 7 bases align to TRBD1. This CDR3 contains 13 residues. Germline V CDR1 and CDR2: GTSNPN, SVGIG (reference sequence). Trimming cost V 2 bases and J 6 bases; bases outside gene matches: 6. In DNA form, the CDR3 reads TGTGCCTGGAGTCGCGACAGGGTCTCTGAAGCTTTCTTT. As protein: CAWSRDRVSEAFF.

This clone has ten or more counts. The V call is TRBV6-2 or TRBV6-3, the J call TRBJ1-3, with D perhaps matching TRBD1 (5 bases). Germline CDR1 reads MNHEY; CDR2 reads SVGEGT. This CDR3 has 15 amino acids. The germline V and J ends were trimmed by 6 bases and 0 bases, with 12 bases remaining between them. The CDR3 sequence: CASRPTGLSGNTIYF. DNA of the CDR3: TGTGCCAGCAGGCCGACGGGACTCTCTGGAAACACCATATATTTT.

There are many counts of this clone. The rearrangement links TRBV11-2 to TRBJ2-5, with 13 bases matching TRBD2. Germline-derived CDR1 and CDR2 are SGHAT and FQNNGV. This CDR3 is built from 16 residues. V lost 7 bases to trimming and J lost 5 bases; unmatched junction nucleotides: 10. The CDR3 bases are TGTGCCAGCACCCCTGGACTAGCGGGGGCCATGGAGACCCAGTACTTC. This codes for CASTPGLAGAMETQYF.

The chain joins TRBV6-5 to TRBJ1-1, with 7 bases fitting TRBD1. V gave up 5 bases and J gave up 3 bases; unmatched junction bases: 3. The CDR3 consists of 13 residues. In germline, CDR1 is MNHEY, CDR2 SVGAGI. CDR3 DNA: TGTGCCAGCAGTCGACAGGGCGACACTGAAGCTTTCTTT. Translation: CASSRQGDTEAFF.

J is TRBJ1-5 and V is TRBV15; the D gene is possibly TRBD1 (5 bases). V lost 0 bases and J lost 5, with 11 bases in between. Germline V lookup: CDR1 LNHNV, CDR2 YYDKDF (reference sequence). CDR3 length: 15 residues. CDR3 DNA: TGTGCCACCAGCAGAGATCGGGGGTCTGATCAGCCCCAGCATTTT. Its protein product is CATSRDRGSDQPQHF.

This clone has a count of ten or more. V gene TRBV4-3 combines with J gene TRBJ1-5; D is ambiguous. V gave up 2 bases and J gave up 4 bases, with 6 bases separating them. Germline CDR1 LGHNA, CDR2 YSLEER. CDR3 size: 13 residues. CDR3 amino acids: CASSQSRNQPQHF. The CDR3 DNA follows: TGCGCCAGCAGCCAAAGCCGGAATCAGCCCCAGCATTTT.

This clone was counted at least ten times. CDR3 in DNA: TGTGCCAGCAGTCCGGGACAGGGGGTACACACCGGGGAGCTGTTTTTT. Translated: CASSPGQGVHTGELFF. V gene TRBV28 combines with J gene TRBJ2-2; 11 nucleotides line up with TRBD1. Germline V gene sequence: CDR1 MDHEN, CDR2 SYDVKM. This CDR3 has 16 amino acids. V gave up 5 bases and J gave up 3 bases; unmatched junction bases: 5.

This clone was detected ten times or more. This chain connects TRBV27 to TRBJ2-1, with no clear D. The CDR3 spans 12 residues. The V end was cut by 5 bases, the J end by 7 bases, with 9 bases between. CDR1 and CDR2 from the germline V gene are MNHEY and SMNVEV (reference sequence). The CDR3 coding sequence is TGTGCCAGCAGTCAAGGGTTAAATGAGCAGTTCTTC. It specifies CASSQGLNEQFF.

The sample holds many counts of this clone. The chain links TRBV2 to TRBJ2-7; 7 bases line up with TRBD1. This CDR3 has 18 amino acids. Germline V gene lookup returns CDR1 SNHLY and CDR2 FYNNEI. V lost 7 bases to trimming and J lost 1 base; unmatched junction nucleotides: 19. The CDR3 region has the DNA TGTGCCAGCACCCCCTTTACCGGGACAGAAAGAAATTCCTACGAGCAGTACTTC. Amino acids: CASTPFTGTERNSYEQYF. The full variable domain, with the rest looked up from reference TRBV2 and TRBJ2-7, is EPEVTQTPSHQVTQMGQEVILRCVPISNHLYFYWYRQILGQKVEFLVSFYNNEISEKSEIFDDQFSVERPDGSNFTLKIRSTKLEDSAMYFCASTPFTGTERNSYEQYFGPGTRLTVT.

The rearrangement links TRBV7-2 to TRBJ2-3; D is uncertain. Trimming shortened V by 5 bases and J by 4 bases, and 10 bases separated the two germline ends. The CDR3 spans 13 residues. Germline assignment: CDR1 SGHTA and CDR2 FQGNSA. CDR3 loop: CASSLPSSDTQYF. DNA of the CDR3: TGTGCCAGCAGCCTCCCTAGTTCAGATACGCAGTATTTT.

This chain uses TRBV7-9 with TRBJ1-1; 8 bases are shared with TRBD1. There are 13 residues in the CDR3. Germline V lookup: CDR1 SEHNR, CDR2 FQNEAQ (reference sequence). J lost 4 bases, V lost 7 bases, and 5 bases had no gene match. This chain's CDR3 is CASNRQGTTEAFF. In DNA, the CDR3 is TGTGCCAGCAACAGACAGGGGACCACTGAAGCTTTCTTT.

This clone appeared a few times. The junction and the germline gene differ at one end; a read error may be behind it. The chain links TRBV20-1 to TRBJ2-7; tentative D call: TRBD1 (5 bases). Germline loops: CDR1 DFQATT, CDR2 SNEGSKA (reference sequence). CDR3 length equals 10 residues. DNA of the CDR3: TGCAGTGCTAGAGGTCCGACAGTGGGCTTC. Its translation is CSARGPTVGF.

V usage is TRBV12-3 or TRBV12-4 and J usage is TRBJ1-2, with 8 nucleotides matching TRBD1. CDR3 length: 13 amino acids. V shed 6 bases and J 4 bases; nucleotides not matched to a gene: 4. For the CDR3, the DNA is TGTGCCAGCAGCCAGGACAGGGTCTATGGCTACACCTTC. Translating gives CASSQDRVYGYTF.

This clone was recorded many times. This chain uses TRBV10-3 with TRBJ2-2; 8 nucleotides align to TRBD1. In germline, CDR1 is ENHRY, CDR2 SYGVKD. The CDR3 runs to 15 residues. Unmatched junction bases numbered 9, after V lost 7 bases and J lost 5 bases. The CDR3 loop reads CAIKKSTGETGELFF. The CDR3 region has the DNA TGTGCCATCAAAAAATCGACAGGGGAAACCGGGGAGCTGTTTTTT.

The chain uses TRBV6-4 and TRBJ2-1, with 10 bases identical to TRBD2. In germline, CDR1 is MRHNA, CDR2 SNTAGT. The CDR3 contains 15 residues. The trim removed 2 bases at V and 5 bases at J, leaving 3 bases unmatched. The CDR3 bases are TGTGCCAGCAGTGACGGGACTAGCGCAAACAATGAGCAGTTCTTC. Protein product: CASSDGTSANNEQFF.

The chain combines TRBV6-1 with TRBJ2-2, with TRBD2 matching 9 bases. The V gene's germline CDR1 is MNHNS and CDR2 SASEGT. Unmatched junction bases numbered 2, after V lost 6 bases and J lost 3 bases. This CDR3 spans 14 amino acids. The CDR3 reads CASRGGGDTGELFF. For the CDR3, the DNA is TGTGCCAGCAGAGGCGGGGGGGACACCGGGGAGCTGTTTTTT.

The V and J genes are TRBV12-3 or TRBV12-4 and TRBJ1-1; D is unresolved. The V gene lost 1 base and the J gene lost 3 bases, with 9 bases spanning the gap. CDR3 length: 14 amino acids. CDR3 nucleotides: TGTGCCAGCAGTTTAGGCGGTATAGACACTGAAGCTTTCTTT. It translates to CASSLGGIDTEAFF.

This clone was observed a few times. V gene TRBV6-2 or TRBV6-3 combines with J gene TRBJ2-3; TRBD2 might be the D (6 bases). The ends were cut back, 3 bases at V and 7 bases at J, with 8 bases in the middle. Germline V gene sequence: CDR1 MNHEY, CDR2 SVGEGT. This CDR3 spans 12 amino acids. CDR3 DNA: TGTGCCAGCAGTTATAGCGGTAATACGCAGTATTTT. This codes for CASSYSGNTQYF.

In this sample, this clone turned up many times. The V and J genes are TRBV29-1 and TRBJ1-4; TRBD1 matches at 9 bases. V lost 7 bases to trimming and J lost 8 bases; unmatched junction nucleotides: 8. Germline V CDR1 and CDR2: SQVTM, ANQGSEA. The CDR3 is 13 amino acids. DNA for the CDR3: TGCAGCGCTTCGGACAGGGGAGGAGAAAAACTGTTTTTT. Protein sequence: CSASDRGGEKLFF.

This clone was seen at least ten times. V and J are TRBV7-2 and TRBJ1-2; tentative D call: TRBD1 (6 bases). Between the trimmed V and J ends, which lost 5 bases and 6 bases, there was a span of 10 bases. This CDR3 contains 12 residues. Germline V gene data show CDR1 as SGHTA and CDR2 as FQGNSA. The CDR3 bases are TGTGCCAGCAGCCCCCGGACAGATGGCTACACCTTC. Translated, it gives CASSPRTDGYTF.

This clone was recorded many times. V is TRBV10-3 and J is TRBJ1-4, with 7 bases fitting TRBD1. This CDR3 spans 16 amino acids. Germline CDR1 reads ENHRY; CDR2 reads SYGVKD. Losses at the gene ends were 3 bases for V and 7 bases for J; bases not matched to a gene: 11. The CDR3 DNA reads TGTGCCATCAGTGATGGGCGGGGAAGGGGGCGTGAAAAACTGTTTTTT. It translates to CAISDGRGRGREKLFF.

This clone has only a few counts. V usage is TRBV15 and J usage is TRBJ1-2; TRBD1 might be the D (6 bases). The CDR3 spans 16 residues. The V and J ends lost 4 bases and 0 bases respectively, with 15 bases between them. Per germline, CDR1 LNHNV and CDR2 YYDKDF (reference sequence). This CDR3 reads CATSNGGARSNYGYTF. The CDR3 DNA sequence: TGTGCCACCAGCAATGGGGGGGCAAGGTCTAACTATGGCTACACCTTC.

This clone was recorded at least ten times. V gene TRBV28 combines with J gene TRBJ1-6, with D possibly being TRBD1 (6 bases). Looked up from germline, CDR1 is MDHEN and CDR2 is SYDVKM. The CDR3 runs 18 residues. V was cut by 5 bases and J by 3 bases, with 20 bases left in between. CDR3 DNA: TGTGCCAGCAGTCCACCCGAGGGGCAGGGGAGCTATAATTCACCCCTCCACTTT. As protein: CASSPPEGQGSYNSPLHF. Variable domain in full (rest from reference TRBV28 and TRBJ1-6): DVKVTQSSRYLVKRTGEKVFLECVQDMDHENMFWYRQDPGLGLRLIYFSYDVKMKEKGDIPEGYSVSREKKERFSLILESASTNQTSMYLCASSPPEGQGSYNSPLHFGNGTRLTVT.

This clone turned up a few times. The chain employs TRBV20-1 and TRBJ1-2; D perhaps matches TRBD1 (5 bases). Trimming took 2 bases from V and 8 from J, leaving 9 bases between them. This CDR3 region has 11 residues. Germline assignment: CDR1 DFQATT and CDR2 SNEGSKA (reference sequence). CDR3 sequence: CSARQGYGYTF. The CDR3, as DNA: TGCAGTGCTAGACAGGGATACGGCTACACCTTC.

This clone was observed at least ten times. V usage is TRBV12-3 or TRBV12-4 and J usage is TRBJ2-3; 10 nucleotides line up with TRBD1. This CDR3 spans 15 amino acids. Germline trimming cut 6 bases from V and 1 base from J; bases unmatched to any gene: 4. The DNA of the CDR3 is TGTGCCAGCAGCCTCGGGACAGGGGGCACAGATACGCAGTATTTT. Encoded protein: CASSLGTGGTDTQYF.

This clone was recorded at least ten times. The chain is built from TRBV6-1 and TRBJ2-7; D gene unclear. The CDR3 is 12 residues long. V lost 2 bases and J 4 bases, leaving 6 bases between the germline ends. Germline CDR1 reads MNHNS; CDR2 reads SASEGT. The CDR3 protein is CASSEQRYEQYF. CDR3 DNA sequence: TGTGCCAGCAGTGAACAGCGATACGAGCAGTACTTC.

This clone was counted at least ten times. The chain combines TRBV19 with TRBJ1-5, with a possible D match to TRBD1 (6 bases). The CDR3 is 13 residues long. Germline V gives CDR1 LNHDA, CDR2 SQIVND (reference sequence). V lost 2 bases and J lost 7, with 9 bases in between. CDR3 region: CASSIKGGQPQHF. In DNA, the CDR3 is TGTGCCAGTAGTATAAAGGGGGGGCAGCCCCAGCATTTT.

In this sample, this clone turned up many times. The chain has TRBV5-6 and TRBJ2-7, with TRBD2 matching 13 bases. The length of the CDR3 is 15 residues. The trim removed 5 bases at V and 2 bases at J, leaving 4 bases unmatched. Germline V gene data show CDR1 as SGHDT and CDR2 as YYEEEE. CDR3 residues: CASRTGLAGPYEQYF. CDR3 bases: TGTGCCAGCAGAACGGGACTAGCGGGGCCCTACGAGCAGTACTTC.

The chain recombines TRBV24-1 with TRBJ2-2, with 9 bases lining up with TRBD1. CDR3 length: 17 amino acids. The V gene end was trimmed by 4 bases and the J gene end by 7 bases; junction bases not matched to a gene: 12. The germline V gene encodes CDR1 KGHDR and CDR2 SFDVKD. The CDR3 nucleotides read TGTGCCACCAGTGACCCCAGAGGACAGGGGATCCACGGGGAGCTGTTTTTT. It yields the protein CATSDPRGQGIHGELFF.

This clone has ten or more counts. This chain joins TRBV2 and TRBJ2-1, with 9 bases matching TRBD1. J was trimmed by 2 bases and V by 10 bases; bases with no gene match: 6. Germline V gene data show CDR1 as SNHLY and CDR2 as FYNNEI. CDR3 length equals 14 residues. The CDR3 spells CATSTGGPYNEQFF. CDR3 sequence (DNA): TGTGCCACTTCGACAGGGGGACCCTACAATGAGCAGTTCTTC.

This clone was seen many times. V usage is TRBV25-1 and J usage is TRBJ1-1; no firm D call. The V and J ends lost 1 base and 3 bases respectively, with 6 bases between them. Germline CDR1 and CDR2: MGHDK and SYGVNS. CDR3 length: 13 residues. The CDR3 DNA sequence: TGTGCCAGCAGTGAATCCGCGTACACTGAAGCTTTCTTT. Protein sequence: CASSESAYTEAFF.